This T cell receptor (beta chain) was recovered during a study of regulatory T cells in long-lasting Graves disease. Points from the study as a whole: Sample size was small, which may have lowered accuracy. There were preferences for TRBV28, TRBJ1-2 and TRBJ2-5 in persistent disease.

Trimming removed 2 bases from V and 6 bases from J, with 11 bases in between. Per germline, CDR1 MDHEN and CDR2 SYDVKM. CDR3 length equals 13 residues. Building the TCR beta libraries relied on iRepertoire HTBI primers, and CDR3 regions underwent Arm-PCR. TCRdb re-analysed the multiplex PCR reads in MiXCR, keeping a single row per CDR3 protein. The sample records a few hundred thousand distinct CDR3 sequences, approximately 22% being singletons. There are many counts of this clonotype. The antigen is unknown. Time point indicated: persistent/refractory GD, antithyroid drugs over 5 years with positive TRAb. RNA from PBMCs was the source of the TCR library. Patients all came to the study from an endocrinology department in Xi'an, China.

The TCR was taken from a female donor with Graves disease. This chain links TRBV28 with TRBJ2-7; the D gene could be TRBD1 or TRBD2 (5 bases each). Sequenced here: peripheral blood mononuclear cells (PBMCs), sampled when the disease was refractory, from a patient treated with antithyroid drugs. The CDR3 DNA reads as TGTGCCAGCAGTTTAACGGGGACGGGCGAGCAGTACTTC. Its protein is CASSLTGTGEQYF.